This T cell receptor (beta chain) stems from a study of Ad26.COV2.S vaccination and SARS-CoV-2 variants. Findings and caveats of the study: Ad26.COV2.S recipients had broader spike-specific TCRs (P = 0.0014).

The table lists this clone with a count of one. The antigen is unknown. Sequencing was performed with immunoSEQ multiplex PCR; in TCRdb, only in-frame clones are kept and a portion is missing. This sample has about 460,000 clones; roughly nine tenths occur once, and the top ten carry about 1.5%. After removal of 0 bases from V and 7 bases from J, the junction contained 11 bases not matched to a gene. The germline V gene has CDR1 SGHVS and CDR2 FQNEAQ. CDR3 length: 17 residues. Described treatment: 15 to 20 received Ad26.COV2.S at low or high dose, single or two shots; several received placebo; per-sample allocation not given. Day 63 after the first vaccine or placebo injection was the time point for sampling.

This receptor was taken from a person between 18 and 59 years old who received the Ad26.COV2.S COVID-19 vaccine or a placebo. This chain links TRBV7-8 with TRBJ2-1; TRBD2 agrees at 8 bases. The sequencing used peripheral blood, collected in a trial of Ad26.COV2.S vaccine versus placebo. Written as DNA, the CDR3 is TGTGCCAGCAGCTTAGCATTACTAGCGGTTGGGTGGAATGAGCAGTTCTTC. Amino acids: CASSLALLAVGWNEQFF.